The clone carrying this T cell receptor (beta chain) was counted a few times. These data are taken from a study of glioma-infiltrating T cells. TCR alpha and beta CDR3 regions were amplified from RNA using iRepertoire nested multiplex PCR. TCRdb fed the multiplex PCR reads into MiXCR, producing one record per CDR3 protein. The sample consists of about 89,000 distinct CDR3 sequences, less than 30% of them appearing once. Sequenced material: glioma tissue, nonneoplastic brain tissue, or PBMCs (not recorded which). The TCR sequence derives from a human donor with low-grade glioma or glioblastoma, undergoing nonglioma brain surgery, or in good health (not recorded which).

This CDR3 is CASSLDRAALGEQYF. Here the CDR3 DNA reads TGTGCCAGCAGTTTGGACAGGGCAGCATTGGGTGAGCAGTACTTC. The rearrangement links TRBV12-3 or TRBV12-4 to TRBJ2-7; TRBD1 aligns across 8 bases. Trimming took 3 bases from V and 7 from J; bases not matched to a gene: 11. The CDR3 runs 15 residues.